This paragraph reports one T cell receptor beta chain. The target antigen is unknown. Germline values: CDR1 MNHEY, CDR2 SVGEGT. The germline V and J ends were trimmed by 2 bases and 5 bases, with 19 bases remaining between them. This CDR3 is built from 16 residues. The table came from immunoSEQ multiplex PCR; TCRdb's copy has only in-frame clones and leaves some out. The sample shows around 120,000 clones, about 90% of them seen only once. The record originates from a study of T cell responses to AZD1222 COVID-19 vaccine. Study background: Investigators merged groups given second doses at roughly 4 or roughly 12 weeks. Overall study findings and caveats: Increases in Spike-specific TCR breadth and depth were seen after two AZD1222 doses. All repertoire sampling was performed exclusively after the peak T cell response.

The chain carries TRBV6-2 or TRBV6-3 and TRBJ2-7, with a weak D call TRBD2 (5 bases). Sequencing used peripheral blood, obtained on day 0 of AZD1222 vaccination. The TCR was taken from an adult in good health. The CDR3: CASSYGRRAPPDEQYF. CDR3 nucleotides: TGTGCCAGCAGTTACGGGCGGCGGGCCCCCCCCGACGAGCAGTACTTC.